The present entry profiles one TCR beta chain with its context. Its antigen is unidentified. Germline V gives CDR1 MDHEN, CDR2 SYDVKM. The CDR3 extends over 16 amino acids. This sample stems from a study of CXCR3-negative and CXCR3-positive naive CD8 T cells. Study observations and caveats: TCR interaction strength was inferred from TRB CDR3 physicochemistry, as CD5 matched across naive subsets. The study found that naive CXCR3-negative and CXCR3-positive cells shared TRBV-TRBJ usage, while memory cells differed. Naive CXCR3-positive cells had TRB CDR3s more hydrophobic than those of CXCR3-negative naive cells.

All CD8+ T cell subsets were sorted in triplicate at 250,000 to 300,000 cells each. Naive CD8+ T cells carried a CD45RO-CCR7+CD27+CD95- phenotype. Libraries were UMI-labeled 5' RACE TRB cDNA. TCRdb derives one entry per CDR3 protein from the 5' RACE reads, leaving out DNA. This sample's table reports 150,000 to 170,000 distinct CDR3 sequences. The TCR was taken from a human donor in good health. Some clones in this sample may be carry-over from other donors' samples. The chain carries TRBV28 and TRBJ2-1; TCRdb's D call, TRBD1, is unchecked because there is no DNA. Source material: naive CXCR3+ CD8+ T cells from blood. Documented subset: CD45RO-CCR7+CD27+CD95- naive CD8+ T cells expressing CXCR3 (TNR3+). CDR3 region: CASSLGGQGDFNEQFF.